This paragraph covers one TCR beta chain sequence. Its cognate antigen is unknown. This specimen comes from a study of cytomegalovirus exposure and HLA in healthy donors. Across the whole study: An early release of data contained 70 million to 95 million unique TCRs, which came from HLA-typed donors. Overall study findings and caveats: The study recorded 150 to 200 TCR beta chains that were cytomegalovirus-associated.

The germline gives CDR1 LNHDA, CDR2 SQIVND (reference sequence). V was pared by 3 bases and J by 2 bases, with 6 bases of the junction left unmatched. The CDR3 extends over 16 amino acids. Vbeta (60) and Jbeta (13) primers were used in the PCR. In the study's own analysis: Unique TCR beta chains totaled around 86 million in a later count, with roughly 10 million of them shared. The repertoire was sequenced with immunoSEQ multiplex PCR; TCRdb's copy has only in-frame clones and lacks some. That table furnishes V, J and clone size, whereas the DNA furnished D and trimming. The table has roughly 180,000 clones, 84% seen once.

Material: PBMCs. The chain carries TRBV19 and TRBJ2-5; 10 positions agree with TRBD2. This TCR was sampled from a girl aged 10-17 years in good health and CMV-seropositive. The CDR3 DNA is TGTGCCAGTAGTATTAAGCGGGGGGGCCTTCAAGAGACCCAGTACTTC. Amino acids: CASSIKRGGLQETQYF.